This entry features one TCR beta chain sequence. Method: immunoSEQ multiplex PCR; TCRdb's copy keeps in-frame clones and lacks some. The sample lists fewer than 120,000 clones, 81% occurring once. The data stem from a study of T cell responses to AZD1222 COVID-19 vaccine. The V and J ends lost 1 base and 0 bases respectively, with 13 bases between them. CDR1 is SEHNR and CDR2 is FQNEAQ in the germline V gene (reference sequence). The CDR3 runs to 16 residues. Sequenced here: peripheral blood, sampled on day 0 of AZD1222 vaccination. This chain joins TRBV7-9 and TRBJ2-7; D is uncertain. The origin of this receptor is an adult in good health. The CDR3 coding sequence is TGTGCCAGCAGCTTAGTAGAGGCGTACCTCTCCTACGAGCAGTACTTC. This codes for CASSLVEAYLSYEQYF.